Given below is one TCR beta chain in context. The antigen is not known. The time point: sample taken at primary tumor resection. Whole RNA came from tumor, nontumor lung or frozen PBMC and was sequenced without being sorted. The CDR3 loop spans 15 amino acids. The germline gives CDR1 SQVTM, CDR2 ANQGSEA. The junction had 11 bases not matched to a gene; V was cut back by 4 bases and J by 4 bases. The data were taken from a study of spatial heterogeneity in lung cancer. Study overall: Alpha-chain sequences were consistently detected less often than beta-chain sequences. In raw reads, more than eight appearances on average were recorded for each unique TCR and UMI combination.

General study results and limits: Tumor TCRs that were ubiquitous and expanded showed up in blood more at resection than follow-up.

Each TCR cDNA molecule bore a unique molecular identifier. One entry per CDR3 protein, called by TCRdb with MiXCR from the 5' RACE reads. Of roughly 25,000 distinct CDR3 sequences listed, 9.5% to 15% are singletons. Sample: PBMCs, taken at surgery. The source of this sequence is a female donor with early-stage non-small cell lung cancer. The chain couples TRBV29-1 to TRBJ1-1, with 8 bases aligning to TRBD1. The CDR3 spells CSVGFHDRGSTEAFF. CDR3 coding DNA: TGCAGCGTTGGCTTTCATGACAGGGGAAGCACTGAAGCTTTCTTT.